One sample yielded the 3 T cell receptor beta chains listed below, sequenced in a study of spatial heterogeneity in lung cancer. Time point defined: sample taken at primary tumor resection. TCRdb re-called the 5' RACE reads through MiXCR, storing one row per CDR3 protein. The table shows fewer than 5,500 distinct CDR3 sequences, with roughly 3.8% occurring only once. The source was normal lung tissue next to the tumor, collected at surgery. The receptors originated from a male donor with early-stage non-small cell lung cancer.

V usage is TRBV29-1 and J usage is TRBJ2-1; D not resolved. Germline V gene sequence: CDR1 SQVTM, CDR2 ANQGSEA. CDR3 length: 15 amino acids. V gave up 1 base and J gave up 8 bases, with 18 bases separating them. The CDR3 DNA reads TGCAGCGTTGAAGTGGGATTCCGCGGAGTAGATGAGCAGTTCTTC. Protein: CSVEVGFRGVDEQFF.

This clonotype is classed as medium-sized. V is TRBV20-1 and J is TRBJ2-7; possible D gene TRBD1, 5 bases. V lost 3 bases and J 2 bases, leaving 11 bases between the germline ends. This CDR3 has 13 amino acids. Germline loops: CDR1 DFQATT, CDR2 SNEGSKA (reference sequence). CDR3 region: CSAREGHPYEQYF. DNA for the CDR3: TGCAGTGCTAGGGAAGGACATCCCTACGAGCAGTACTTC.

Judged by abundance, this clonotype is medium-sized. CDR3 DNA sequence: TGTGCCAGTCGTCACTTTACTTGGGGGACTGAAGCTTTCTTT. It is translated as CASRHFTWGTEAFF. This rearrangement joins TRBV13 to TRBJ1-1, with a possible D match to TRBD1 (5 bases). V lost 9 bases and J 5 bases, leaving 19 bases between the germline ends. The germline gives CDR1 PRHDT, CDR2 FYEKMQ (reference sequence). The CDR3 sequence is 14 residues long. The full variable domain, rest sourced from reference TRBV13 and TRBJ1-1, is AAGVIQSPRHLIKEKRETATLKCYPIPRHDTVYWYQQGPGQDPQFLISFYEKMQSDKGSIPDRFSAQQFSDYHSELNMSSLELGDSALYFCASRHFTWGTEAFFGQGTRLTVV.